Sequencing of this TCR beta chain was carried out in a study of T cell changes during pregnancy in multiple sclerosis. Sequencing used immunoSEQ multiplex PCR; TCRdb keeps in-frame clones, though not all of them. Of 55,000 to 65,000 clones listed, 80% to 90% are singletons. Germline V gives CDR1 LNHDA, CDR2 SQIVND (reference sequence). V was shortened by 2 bases and J by 0 bases, with 11 bases between the two germline ends. The CDR3 extends over 16 amino acids. The clonotype originates from a female donor in good health, enrolled as a control in a pregnancy study. The sequencing here drew on peripheral blood, taken in the first trimester of pregnancy. The chain combines TRBV19 with TRBJ1-3; no clear D. The CDR3 loop is CASSIPRLSSGNTIYF. The CDR3 bases are TGTGCCAGTAGTATACCCCGACTGAGCTCTGGAAACACCATATATTTT.